The clone carrying this TCR beta chain was counted between two and nine times. Its matching antigen is unknown. These data originate in a study of regulatory T cells in long-lasting Graves disease. Study details: Those Graves' patients who were newly diagnosed had been on antithyroid drugs under 3 months.

Whole-study findings and limits: Segments TRBV28, TRBJ1-2 and TRBJ2-5 showed preferential usage in persistent disease.

Time point indicated: newly diagnosed GD, antithyroid drugs for less than 3 months. Following extraction of RNA from PBMCs, that RNA was used to make the TCR library. According to the study, TCR beta libraries were built with iRepertoire HTBI primers and CDR3-region Arm-PCR. TCRdb processed the multiplex PCR reads anew with MiXCR; each CDR3 protein has one entry. The sample contains 400,000 to 500,000 distinct CDR3 sequences, less than 15% of which appear only once. With 0 bases removed from V and 2 bases from J, the gap between germline ends came to 4 bases. This CDR3 has 13 amino acids. CDR1 and CDR2 (germline): MGHRA, YSYEKL. Separately, the same data were catalogued under a study of T cells in Graves' hyperthyroidism and ophthalmopathy.

The V and J genes are TRBV4-1 and TRBJ1-1; D is uncertain. This TCR derives from a woman in her forties or fifties with Graves disease. The input for sequencing was peripheral blood mononuclear cells (PBMCs), taken at new diagnosis, from a patient treated with antithyroid drugs. Written as DNA, the CDR3 is TGCGCCAGCAGCCAAGACATAAACACTGAAGCTTTCTTT. Amino acids: CASSQDINTEAFF.